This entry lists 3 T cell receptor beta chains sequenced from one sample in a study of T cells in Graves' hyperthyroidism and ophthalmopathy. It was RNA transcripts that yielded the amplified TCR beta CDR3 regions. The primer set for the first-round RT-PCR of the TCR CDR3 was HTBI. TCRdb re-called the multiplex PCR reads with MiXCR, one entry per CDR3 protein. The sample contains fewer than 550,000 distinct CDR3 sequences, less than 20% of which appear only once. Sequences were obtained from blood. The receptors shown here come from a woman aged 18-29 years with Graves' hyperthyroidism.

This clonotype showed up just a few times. This CDR3 reads CASSHSVFRTDTQYF. CDR3 sequence (DNA): TGCGCCAGCAGCCATTCGGTTTTTAGGACAGATACGCAGTATTTT. The rearrangement links TRBV4-1 to TRBJ2-3; no reliable D call. The V gene lost 3 bases and the J gene lost 3 bases, with 13 bases spanning the gap. Germline V gene data show CDR1 as MGHRA and CDR2 as YSYEKL. The CDR3 loop spans 15 amino acids.

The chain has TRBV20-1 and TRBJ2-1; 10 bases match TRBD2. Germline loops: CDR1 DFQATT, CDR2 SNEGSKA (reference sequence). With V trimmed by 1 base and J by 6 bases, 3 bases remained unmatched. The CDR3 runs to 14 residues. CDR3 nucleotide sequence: TGCAGTGCTAGAGTTAGCGGGAGGACCAATGAGCAGTTCTTC. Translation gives CSARVSGRTNEQFF.

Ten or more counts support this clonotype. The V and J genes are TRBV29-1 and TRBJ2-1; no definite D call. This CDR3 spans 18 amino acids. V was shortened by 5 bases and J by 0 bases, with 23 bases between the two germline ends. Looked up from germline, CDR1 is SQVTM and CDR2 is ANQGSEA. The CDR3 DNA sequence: TGCAGCGTTAAGATCCCGGTGTTACTTTCCAGCTCCTACAATGAGCAGTTCTTC. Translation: CSVKIPVLLSSSYNEQFF.